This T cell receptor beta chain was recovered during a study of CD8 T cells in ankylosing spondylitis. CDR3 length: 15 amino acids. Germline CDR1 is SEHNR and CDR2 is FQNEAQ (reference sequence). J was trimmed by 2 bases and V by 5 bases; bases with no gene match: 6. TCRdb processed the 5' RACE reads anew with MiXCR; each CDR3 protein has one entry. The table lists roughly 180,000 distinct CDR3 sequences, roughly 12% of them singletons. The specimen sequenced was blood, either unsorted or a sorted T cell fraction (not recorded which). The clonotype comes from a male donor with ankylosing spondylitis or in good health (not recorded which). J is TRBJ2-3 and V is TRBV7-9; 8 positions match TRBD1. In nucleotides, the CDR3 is TGTGCCAGCAGCCCCGGACAGGGCGCCACAGATACGCAGTATTTT. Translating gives CASSPGQGATDTQYF.